This T cell receptor (beta chain) came from a study of blood T cell repertoires in COVID-19. The overall study: Donors in the United States, Italy and Spain gave samples during acute or convalescent COVID-19.

Using immunoSEQ multiplex PCR, the repertoire was profiled, and TCRdb retains in-frame clones only, with some absent. The sample consists of around 57,000 clones, about 80% of them appearing once. The CDR3 runs 14 residues. Germline V gene lookup returns CDR1 SGHAT and CDR2 FQDESV (reference sequence). With 5 bases removed from V and 2 bases from J, the gap between germline ends came to 7 bases. This TCR was recovered from a woman aged 55 to 70 with acute or convalescent COVID-19. The sample comprised peripheral blood. The genes are TRBV11-1 and TRBJ2-6, with D unresolved. In DNA, the CDR3 is TGTGCCAGCAGCCGATCGGCTGGGGCCAACGTCCTGACTTTC. Translation gives CASSRSAGANVLTF.